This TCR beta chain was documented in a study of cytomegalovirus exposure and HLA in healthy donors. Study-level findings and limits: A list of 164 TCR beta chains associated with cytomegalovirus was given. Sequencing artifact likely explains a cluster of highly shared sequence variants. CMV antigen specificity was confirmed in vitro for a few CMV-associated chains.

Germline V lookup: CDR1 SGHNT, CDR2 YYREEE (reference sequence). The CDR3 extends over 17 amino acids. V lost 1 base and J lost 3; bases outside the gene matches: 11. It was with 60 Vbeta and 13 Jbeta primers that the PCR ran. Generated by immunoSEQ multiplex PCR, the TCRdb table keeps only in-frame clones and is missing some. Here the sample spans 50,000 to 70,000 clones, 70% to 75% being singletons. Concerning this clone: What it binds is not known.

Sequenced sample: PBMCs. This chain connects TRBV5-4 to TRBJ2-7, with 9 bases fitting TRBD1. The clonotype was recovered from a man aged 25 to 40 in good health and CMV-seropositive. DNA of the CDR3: TGTGCCAGCAGCTTGTCATCCGGGGGACAGGGTTTCTACGAGCAGTACTTC. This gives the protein CASSLSSGGQGFYEQYF.